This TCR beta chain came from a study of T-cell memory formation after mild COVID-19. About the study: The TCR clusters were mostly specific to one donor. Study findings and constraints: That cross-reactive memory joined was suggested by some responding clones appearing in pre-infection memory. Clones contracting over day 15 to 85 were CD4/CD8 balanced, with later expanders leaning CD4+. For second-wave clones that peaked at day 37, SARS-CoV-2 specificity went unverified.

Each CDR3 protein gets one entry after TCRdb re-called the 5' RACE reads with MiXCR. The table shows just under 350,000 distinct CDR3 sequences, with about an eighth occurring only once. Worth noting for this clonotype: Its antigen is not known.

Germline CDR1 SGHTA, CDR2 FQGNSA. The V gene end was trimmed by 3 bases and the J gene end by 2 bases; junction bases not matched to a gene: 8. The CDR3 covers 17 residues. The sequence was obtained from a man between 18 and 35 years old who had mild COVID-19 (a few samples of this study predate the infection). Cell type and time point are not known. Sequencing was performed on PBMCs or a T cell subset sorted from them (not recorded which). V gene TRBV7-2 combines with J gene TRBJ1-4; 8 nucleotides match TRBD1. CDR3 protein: CASSFFRGPSTNEKLFF. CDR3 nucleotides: TGTGCCAGCAGCTTCTTCAGGGGGCCGTCCACTAATGAAAAACTGTTTTTT.